The clone carrying this T cell receptor (beta chain) was counted a single time. This CDR3 is 17 amino acids long. V lost 4 bases, J lost 1 base, and 9 bases stayed unmatched. In germline, CDR1 is SGHTA, CDR2 FQGNSA. Method: immunoSEQ multiplex PCR; TCRdb's copy keeps in-frame clones and lacks some. The sample lists approximately 30,000 clones, approximately 93% occurring once. The data belong to a study of lymphopenia after photon versus proton radiotherapy. This TCR was recovered from a woman aged 50 to 65 with cholangiocarcinoma. The material was peripheral blood, obtained from a patient treated with photon-based radiotherapy. The gene calls are TRBV7-2 and TRBJ2-1; 8 bases align to TRBD2. In nucleotides, the CDR3 is TGTGCCAGCAGCTCTAGCGGGCAGGGTGGGTCCTACAATGAGCAGTTCTTC. This sequence encodes CASSSSGQGGSYNEQFF.